This TCR beta chain was identified during a study of T cell repertoires in cytomegalovirus infection. Study at large: Alongside well-studied HLA-B-restricted CMV epitopes, recently identified HLA-C-restricted CMV epitopes were also used. It was the public TCR beta signatures that indicated both CMV infection and matching HLA type. The study's findings and limits: CMV-specific TCR beta clonotypes restricted by HLA-C were the ones dominating the ex vivo response.

V was clipped by 10 bases and J by 5 bases; unmatched bases: 12. Germline CDR1 MNHNS, CDR2 SASEGT. The CDR3 has 15 amino acids. Many counts were recorded for this clonotype. Its antigen is as yet unknown. MiXCR, applied by TCRdb to the reads, yields one record per CDR3 protein. The sample lists 110,000 or so distinct CDR3 sequences; under 35% were seen once. The source is a human donor in good health (CMV status not recorded). Some clones in this sample may be carry-over from other donors' samples. Here the sequenced sample was CD8+ T cells from cultured PBMCs, taken from culture after CMV antigen stimulation. The chain combines TRBV6-1 with TRBJ2-3; TRBD2 matches at 10 bases. The CDR3 bases are TGTGCCACCCAAGTCGCTAGCGGGGGTAGAGATACGCAGTATTTT. It encodes CATQVASGGRDTQYF.